The clone carrying this T cell receptor beta chain was picked up one time. The antigen remains undetermined. Collection of roughly 10 milliliters of peripheral blood was performed for each donor. There are 15 residues in the CDR3. Germline values: CDR1 LGHDT, CDR2 YNNKEL (reference sequence). V was cut by 1 base and J by 7 bases, with 11 bases left in between. A second PCR, run for about 7 to 12 cycles, used a sample-barcoded 5' primer plus a J-beta primer mix. Each cDNA molecule was tagged by a template-switch adaptor that had 12 random nucleotides. MiXCR was run by TCRdb on the 5' RACE reads, yielding one entry per CDR3 protein. Here the sample spans fewer than 950,000 distinct CDR3 sequences, about 53% being singletons. This specimen belongs to a study of blood T cells in healthy people across ages. Overall study: Template-switching capture recovered about one barcoded beta molecule per two T cells. General study findings and limits: PBMCs went unsorted, and a conclusive naive versus antigen-experienced comparison was therefore prevented.

The sample comprised blood. The chain is built from TRBV3-1 and TRBJ1-6, with D tentatively TRBD1 (6 bases). The sequence derives from a man older than 75 in good health. CDR3 region: CASSQGQVLNSPLHF. CDR3 nucleotide sequence: TGTGCCAGCAGCCAAGGACAGGTCCTGAATTCACCCCTCCACTTT.